One and the same sample provided the 2 T cell receptor beta chains below, sequenced in a study of blood T cell repertoires in COVID-19. Sequenced by immunoSEQ multiplex PCR; TCRdb stores in-frame clones only, minus some. The table shows approximately 150,000 clones, with 75% to 90% occurring only once. The sequencing sample was made of peripheral blood. Receptors were obtained from a man between 45 and 60 years old who had recovered from COVID-19.

The chain uses TRBV5-6 and TRBJ1-5; TRBD1 agrees at 10 bases. The CDR3 loop spans 14 amino acids. V dropped 0 bases and J dropped 9; count of bases not matched to a gene: 3. Germline V lookup: CDR1 SGHDT, CDR2 YYEEEE. The CDR3 reads CASSLGQGARPQHF. CDR3 in DNA: TGTGCCAGCAGCTTGGGACAGGGGGCTCGGCCCCAGCATTTT.

V gene TRBV21-1 combines with J gene TRBJ2-1; the table's D call, TRBD1, has no DNA check behind it. TRBV21-1 is assigned pseudogene status. The CDR3 covers 13 residues. The DNA for the CDR3 is TGTGCCAGCAGCAATGGTACATACAATGAGCAGTTCTTC. As protein: CASSNGTYNEQFF.